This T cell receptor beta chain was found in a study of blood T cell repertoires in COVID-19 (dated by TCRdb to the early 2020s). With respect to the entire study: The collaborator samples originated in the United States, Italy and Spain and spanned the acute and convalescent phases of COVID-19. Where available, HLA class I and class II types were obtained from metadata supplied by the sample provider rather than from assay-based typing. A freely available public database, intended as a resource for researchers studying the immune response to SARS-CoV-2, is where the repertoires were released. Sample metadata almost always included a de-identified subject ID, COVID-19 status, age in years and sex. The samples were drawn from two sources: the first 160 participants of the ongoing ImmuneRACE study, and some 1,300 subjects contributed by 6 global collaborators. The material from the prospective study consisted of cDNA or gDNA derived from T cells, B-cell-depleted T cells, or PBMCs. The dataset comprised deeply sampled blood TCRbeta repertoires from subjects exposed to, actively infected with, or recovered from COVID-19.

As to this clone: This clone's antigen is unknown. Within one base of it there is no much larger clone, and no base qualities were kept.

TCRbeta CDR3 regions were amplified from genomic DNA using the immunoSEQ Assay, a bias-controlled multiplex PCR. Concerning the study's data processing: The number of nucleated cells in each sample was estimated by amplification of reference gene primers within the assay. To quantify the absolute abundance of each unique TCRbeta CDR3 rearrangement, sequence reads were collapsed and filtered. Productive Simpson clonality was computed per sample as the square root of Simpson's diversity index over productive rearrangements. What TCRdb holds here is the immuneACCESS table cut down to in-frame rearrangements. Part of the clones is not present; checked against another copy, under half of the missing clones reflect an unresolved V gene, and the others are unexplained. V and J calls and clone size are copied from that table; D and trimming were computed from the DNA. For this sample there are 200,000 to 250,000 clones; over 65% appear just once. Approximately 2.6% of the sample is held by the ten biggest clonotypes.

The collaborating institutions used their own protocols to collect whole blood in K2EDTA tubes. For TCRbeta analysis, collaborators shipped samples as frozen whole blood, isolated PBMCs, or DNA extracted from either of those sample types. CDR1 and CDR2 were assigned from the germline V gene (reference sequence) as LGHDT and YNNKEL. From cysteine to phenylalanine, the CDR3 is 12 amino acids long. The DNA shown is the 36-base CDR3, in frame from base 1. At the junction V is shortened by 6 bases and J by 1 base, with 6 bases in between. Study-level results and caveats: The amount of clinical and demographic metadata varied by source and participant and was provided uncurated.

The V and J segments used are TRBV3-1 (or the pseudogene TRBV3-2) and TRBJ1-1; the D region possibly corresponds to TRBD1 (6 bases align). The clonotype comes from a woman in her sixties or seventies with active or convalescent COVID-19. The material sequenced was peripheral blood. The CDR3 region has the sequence CASRDRNTEAFF. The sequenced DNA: TGTGCCAGCAGGGACAGGAACACTGAAGCTTTCTTT.